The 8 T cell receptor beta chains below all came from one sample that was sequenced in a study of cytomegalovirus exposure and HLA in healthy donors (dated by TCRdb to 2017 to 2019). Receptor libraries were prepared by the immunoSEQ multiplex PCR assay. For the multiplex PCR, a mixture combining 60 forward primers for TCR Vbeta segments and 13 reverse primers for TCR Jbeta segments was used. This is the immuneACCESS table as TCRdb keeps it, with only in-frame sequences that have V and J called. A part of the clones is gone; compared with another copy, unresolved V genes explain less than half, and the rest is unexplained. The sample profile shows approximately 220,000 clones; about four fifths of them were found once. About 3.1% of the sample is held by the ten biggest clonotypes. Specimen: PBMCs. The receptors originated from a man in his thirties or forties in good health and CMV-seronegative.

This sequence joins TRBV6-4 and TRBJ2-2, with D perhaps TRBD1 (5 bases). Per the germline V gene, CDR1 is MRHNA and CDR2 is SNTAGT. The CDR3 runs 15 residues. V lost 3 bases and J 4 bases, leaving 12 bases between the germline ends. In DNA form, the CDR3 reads TGTGCCAGCAGTGAAAGTCAGGGTTTCACCGGGGAGCTGTTTTTT. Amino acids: CASSESQGFTGELFF.

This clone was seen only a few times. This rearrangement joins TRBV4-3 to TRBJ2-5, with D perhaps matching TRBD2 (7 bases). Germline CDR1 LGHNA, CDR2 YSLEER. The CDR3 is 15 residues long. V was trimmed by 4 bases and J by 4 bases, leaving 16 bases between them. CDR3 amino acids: CASSLVRGGRETQYF. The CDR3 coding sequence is TGCGCCAGCAGCCTCGTCAGGGGAGGGAGAGAGACCCAGTACTTC.

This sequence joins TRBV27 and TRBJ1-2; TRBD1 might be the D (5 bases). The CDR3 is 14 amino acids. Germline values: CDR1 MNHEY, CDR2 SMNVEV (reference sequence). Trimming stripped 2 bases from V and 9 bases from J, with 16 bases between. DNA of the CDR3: TGTGCCAGCAGTTTACTCGCCAGGGCGGCAAGCTACACCTTC. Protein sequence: CASSLLARAASYTF.

The CDR3 nucleotides read TGTGCTAGTGGTTTGGGGACTAGTCGCAATGAGCAGTTCTTC. Residues: CASGLGTSRNEQFF. This chain joins TRBV12-5 and TRBJ2-1, with 7 nucleotides matching TRBD2. The V segment lost 1 base and the J segment 6 bases; nucleotides outside the gene matches: 3. The CDR3 covers 14 residues. The germline gives CDR1 LGHNT, CDR2 FRNRAP.

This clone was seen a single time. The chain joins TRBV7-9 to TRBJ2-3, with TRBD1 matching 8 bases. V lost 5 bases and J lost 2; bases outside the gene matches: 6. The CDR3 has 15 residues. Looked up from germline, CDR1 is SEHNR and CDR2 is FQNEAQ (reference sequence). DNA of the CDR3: TGTGCCAGCAGCCCGGGACAGGCGCTCACAGATACGCAGTATTTT. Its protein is CASSPGQALTDTQYF.

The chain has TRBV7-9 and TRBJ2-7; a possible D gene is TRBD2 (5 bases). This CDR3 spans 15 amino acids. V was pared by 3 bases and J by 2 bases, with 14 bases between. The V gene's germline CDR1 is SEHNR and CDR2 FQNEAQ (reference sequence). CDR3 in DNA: TGTGCCAGCAGCTTGGGGTCGGGGTTCACCTACGAGCAGTACTTC. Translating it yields CASSLGSGFTYEQYF.

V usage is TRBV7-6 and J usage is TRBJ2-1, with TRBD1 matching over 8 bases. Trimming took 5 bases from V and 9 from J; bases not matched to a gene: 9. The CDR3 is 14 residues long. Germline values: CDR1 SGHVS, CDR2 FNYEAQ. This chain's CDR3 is CASSQDRVLGEQFF. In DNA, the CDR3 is TGTGCCAGCAGCCAGGACAGGGTATTAGGTGAGCAGTTCTTC.

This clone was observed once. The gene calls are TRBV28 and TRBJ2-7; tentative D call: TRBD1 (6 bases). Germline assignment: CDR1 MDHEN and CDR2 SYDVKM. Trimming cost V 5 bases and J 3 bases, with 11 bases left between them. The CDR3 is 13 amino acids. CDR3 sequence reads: CASSPGQFYEQYF. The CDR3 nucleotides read TGTGCCAGCAGTCCCGGACAGTTCTACGAGCAGTACTTC. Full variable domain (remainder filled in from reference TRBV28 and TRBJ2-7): DVKVTQSSRYLVKRTGEKVFLECVQDMDHENMFWYRQDPGLGLRLIYFSYDVKMKEKGDIPEGYSVSREKKERFSLILESASTNQTSMYLCASSPGQFYEQYFGPGTRLTVT.